A selection of T cell receptor beta chains follows, all from one sample in a study of T cells expressing NK-cell markers. One entry per CDR3 protein, without DNA, is what TCRdb gives after re-calling the 5' RACE reads. The sample spans 350,000 to 400,000 distinct CDR3 sequences; the ten largest clones claim about 10%. Sequencing was done on a sample of blood T cells: a sorted CD56 or NKG2C T cell subset, CD4+ or CD8+ T cells, or bulk PBMC T cells (not recorded which). These receptors came from a woman aged 50 to 60 in good health. CDR3s include the opening cysteine and the closing phenylalanine or tryptophan.

TRBJ1-2,TRBV7-8,CASSSDRRPGYTF
TRBJ2-7,TRBV5-6,CASSFSTGVAEQYF
TRBJ2-4,TRBV28,CASSRSGQGLNIQYF
TRBJ1-2,TRBV6-5,CASSYSGRGLGYTF
TRBJ1-2,TRBV28,CASSLGQGGSYGYTF
TRBJ2-6,TRBV18,CASSPPDVILGANVLTF
TRBJ2-7,TRBV4-1,CASSQRVPYEQYF
TRBJ2-1,TRBV25-1,CASSGGLAAEQFF
TRBJ2-7,TRBV3-1,CASSQAHRSSYEQYF
TRBJ1-1,TRBV5-1,CASSLVPTGASTEAFF
TRBJ2-4,TRBV29-1,CSAVGTAKNIQYF
TRBJ2-7,TRBV5-1,CASSFLGEQYF
TRBJ2-5,TRBV2,CASSEETYLGETQYF
TRBJ1-1,TRBV27,CASSLWDGNTEAFF
TRBJ2-1,TRBV10-2,CASREFPSEVGFF
TRBJ1-1,TRBV7-3,CASSNSGPNTEAFF
TRBJ2-7,TRBV29-1,CSVEPEAGTYEQYF
TRBJ2-1,TRBV30,CAWSVGGHGFF
TRBJ2-2,TRBV12-5,CASGPDRGAELFF
TRBJ2-1,TRBV25-1,CASSDPIAGGAYNEQFF
TRBJ2-7,TRBV20-1,CSARYGATNEQYF
TRBJ2-7,TRBV15,CATSRSGAPSREQYF
TRBJ2-1,TRBV10-1,CASSEDRNYNEQFF
TRBJ2-2,TRBV11-2,CASSPTSGRGLFF
TRBJ2-5,TRBV12-3/TRBV12-4,CASSSPPPETQYF
TRBJ2-1,TRBV11-2,CASSLVSAGAKNEQFF
TRBJ1-2,TRBV12-3/TRBV12-4,CASTIGGYGYTF
TRBJ2-1,TRBV12-3/TRBV12-4,CASSLLAGRNEQFF
TRBJ2-2,TRBV18,CASQSGTDGFGAGELFF
TRBJ2-3,TRBV3-1,CASSQGGLTDTQYF
TRBJ1-4,TRBV7-8,CASSPGTGGDEKLFF
TRBJ2-7,TRBV29-1,CSVEVSGLAGVVEGEQYF
TRBJ2-1,TRBV20-1,CSAKLGLAANNEQFF
TRBJ1-6,TRBV6-1,CASSEDGTRSSYNSPLHF
TRBJ2-1,TRBV7-7,CASSPGLASVNEQFF
TRBJ2-1,TRBV4-1,CASSPWTGIHNEQFF
TRBJ2-5,TRBV12-3/TRBV12-4,CASSTSETQYF
TRBJ1-5,TRBV6-5,CASSQGGAGERPQHF
TRBJ1-5,TRBV19,CASSIVKGSQHF
TRBJ1-5,TRBV10-3,CAISESGDSQPQHF
TRBJ2-5,TRBV6-7,CASSYSVETQYF
TRBJ2-3,TRBV6-4,CASSDSPPGGSTDTQYF
TRBJ2-5,TRBV10-3,CAISDVSETQYF
TRBJ1-1,TRBV7-8,CASRPDRVMNTEAFF
TRBJ2-3,TRBV5-1,CASSLVIAGVGLTDTQYF
TRBJ2-3,TRBV4-2,CASSRAGATTDTQYF
TRBJ2-1,TRBV20-1,CSAFSTSGVGNEQFF
TRBJ2-3,TRBV12-3/TRBV12-4,CASSLVKDTQYF